This T cell receptor (beta chain) came from a study of beta chain features in type 1 diabetes. Study context: Comparable age, gender and cell yields were observed in patients relative to healthy donors.

Investigators reverse transcribed all isolated RNA, so they sequenced expressed TCRB transcripts. The data were produced by immunoSEQ multiplex PCR, yet TCRdb's version contains in-frame clones alone and is incomplete. The sample contains fewer than 250,000 clones, about 14% of which appear only once. There are 12 residues in the CDR3. Trimming pared 4 bases from V and 5 bases from J, leaving 7 bases between. The germline V gene has CDR1 ENHRY and CDR2 SYGVKD. The table lists this clone with many counts. Antigen: not known. One heparinised blood draw, averaging roughly 120 mL, came from each donor. Study-wide findings and caveats: All four CD4+ subsets of Type 1 diabetes patients contained TCRB CDR3s that were moderately but significantly shorter. Naive, central memory and Treg TCRB repertoires appeared more alike in patients than in healthy donors.

This receptor was obtained from a woman between 40 and 50 years old in good health. The rearrangement uses TRBV10-3 and TRBJ2-3, with no clear D. The sequenced sample was naive CD4+ T cells from blood. The CDR3 bases are TGTGCCATCAGTGGGCCAGAAGATACGCAGTATTTT. This sequence encodes CAISGPEDTQYF.